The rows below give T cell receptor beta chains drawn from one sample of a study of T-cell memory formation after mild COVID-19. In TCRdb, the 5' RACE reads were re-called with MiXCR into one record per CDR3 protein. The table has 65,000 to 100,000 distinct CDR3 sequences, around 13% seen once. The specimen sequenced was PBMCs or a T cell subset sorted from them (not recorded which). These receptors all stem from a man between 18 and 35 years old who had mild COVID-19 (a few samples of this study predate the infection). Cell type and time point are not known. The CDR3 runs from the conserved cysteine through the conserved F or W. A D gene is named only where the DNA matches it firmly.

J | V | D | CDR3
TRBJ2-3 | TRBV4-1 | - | CASSPGAGLTDTQYF
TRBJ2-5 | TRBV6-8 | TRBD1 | CASTGQGDQETQYF
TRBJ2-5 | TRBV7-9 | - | CASSLLSSGQQETQYF
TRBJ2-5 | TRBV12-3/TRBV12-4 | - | CASSLRAEETQYF
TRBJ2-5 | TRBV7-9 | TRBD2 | CASVREGETQYF
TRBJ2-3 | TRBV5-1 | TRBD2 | CASSLRGGNTDTQYF
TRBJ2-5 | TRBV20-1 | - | CSARDVGETQYF
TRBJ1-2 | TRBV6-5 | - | CASSYSTYDGYTF
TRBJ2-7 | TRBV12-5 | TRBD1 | CARWTGSHEQYF
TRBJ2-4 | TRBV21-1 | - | CASSKGLLRGTKNIQYF
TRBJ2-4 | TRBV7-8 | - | CASSPGTAGKNIQYF
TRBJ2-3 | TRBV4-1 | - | CASSQEGAPSTDTQYF
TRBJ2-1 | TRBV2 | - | CASSEALGHSNNSYNEQFF
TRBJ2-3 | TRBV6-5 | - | CASSYYGGSTDTQYF
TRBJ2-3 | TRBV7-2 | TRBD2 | CASSLKSGGPLTDTQYF
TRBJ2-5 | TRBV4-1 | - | CASSPTGGKTQYF
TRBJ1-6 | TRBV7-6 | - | CASSSHPGRDNSPLHF
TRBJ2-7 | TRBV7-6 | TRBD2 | CASASGGAYEQYF
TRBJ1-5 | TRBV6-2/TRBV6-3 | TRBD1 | CASSGQVDINQPQHF
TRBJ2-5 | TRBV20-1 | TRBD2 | CSARRGQETQYF
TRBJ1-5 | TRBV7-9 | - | CASSSTVGVQPQHF
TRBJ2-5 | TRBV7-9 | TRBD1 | CASSVWDRSSEETQYF
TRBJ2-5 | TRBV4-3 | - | CASSQDHPSQETQYF
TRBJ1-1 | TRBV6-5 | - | CASSYEGMRTEAFF
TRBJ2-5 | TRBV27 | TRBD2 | CASSLIALLGPAGAETQYF
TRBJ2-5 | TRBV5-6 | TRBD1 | CASSFEGAWETQYF
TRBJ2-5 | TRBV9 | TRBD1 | CASSGTGVRETQYF
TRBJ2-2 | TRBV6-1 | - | CAISREVTGELFF
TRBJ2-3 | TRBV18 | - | CASSPGGRVDTQYF
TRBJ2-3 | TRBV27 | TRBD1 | CASSEGATRTTPTDTQYF
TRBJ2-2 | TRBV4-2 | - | CASSQGVGFTGELFF
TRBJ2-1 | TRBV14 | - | CASSHFYIDSPWNEQFF
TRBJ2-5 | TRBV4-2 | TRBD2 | CASSQEGAGGQETQYF
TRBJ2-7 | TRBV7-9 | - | CASSLEQGVHEQYF
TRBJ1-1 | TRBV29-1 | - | CSVRRQVATEAFF
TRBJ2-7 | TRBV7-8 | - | CASSLGVRPYEQYF
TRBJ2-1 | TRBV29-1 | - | CSVVSRADEQFF
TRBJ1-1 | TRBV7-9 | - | CASSPAQMNTEAFF
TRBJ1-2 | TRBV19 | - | CATIGQGPSYTF
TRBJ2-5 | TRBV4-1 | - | CASSQDLGGWETQYF
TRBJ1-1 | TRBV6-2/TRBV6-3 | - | CASSYSKSAMNTEAFF
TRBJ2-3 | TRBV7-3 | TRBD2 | CASSLETSGRPDTQYF
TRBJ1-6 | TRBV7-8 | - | CASSLDPGSTVSSYNSPLHF
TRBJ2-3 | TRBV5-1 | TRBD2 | CASSLFQRGTDTQYF
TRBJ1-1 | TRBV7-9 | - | CASSLTDSDSEAFF
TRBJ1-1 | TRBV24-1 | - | CATSDPGLTEAFF